This TCR beta chain stems from a study of shared clonotypes between healthy human individuals. Study-wide points: Donor scarcity curtailed the genetic and exposure-history diversity represented herein. Roughly 5% of naive CD4 clonotypes were shared across four donors.

A note on this clone: Its cognate antigen is unknown.

As handled by the study authors: Filtering of immunoSEQ junctional sequences could not match full-length read filtering. Using immunoSEQ multiplex PCR, the repertoire was profiled, and TCRdb retains in-frame clones only, with some absent. The DNA was the basis for D and trimming; V, J and clone size are from that table. The table lists some 2.1 million clones, roughly 96% of them singletons. Germline V gives CDR1 SGHRS, CDR2 YFSETQ. The CDR3 is 14 residues long. Trimming left V 4 bases short and J 8 bases short, with 18 bases between. Input material: naive CD4+ T cells sorted from blood. Subset defined: CD45RA+ positively selected. The genes are TRBV5-1 and TRBJ2-5; D is possibly TRBD2 (6 bases). The TCR sequence derives from a man aged 18 to 29 in good health. CDR3 residues: CASSPEGPPGTQYF. For the CDR3, the DNA is TGCGCCAGCAGCCCGGAGGGACCCCCTGGAACCCAGTACTTC. Variable domain in full (rest from reference TRBV5-1 and TRBJ2-5): KAGVTQTPRYLIKTRGQQVTLSCSPISGHRSVSWYQQTPGQGLQFLFEYFSETQRNKGNFPGRFSGRQFSNSRSEMNVSTLELGDSALYLCASSPEGPPGTQYFGPGTRLLVL.